This TCR beta chain came from a study of blood T cell repertoires in COVID-19. Original methodology: Nucleated cell counts were estimated from reference gene primer amplification. Data came from immunoSEQ multiplex PCR; TCRdb stores just in-frame clones and leaves some out. The DNA gave D and trimming, while V, J and clone size come from that table. Among 150,000 or so clones listed, approximately 88% were seen once. Participants were placed into cohorts based on the clinical history they reported. Sequencing was performed on PBMCs or T cells enriched from blood (not recorded which). The clonotype was recovered from a man aged 65 to 79 who had been exposed to COVID-19.

CDR3 in amino acids: CASSLQSNQPQHF. For the CDR3, the DNA is TGTGCCAGCAGCTTACAGTCCAATCAGCCCCAGCATTTT. This rearrangement joins TRBV7-9 to TRBJ1-5; D call uncertain. The V end lost 2 bases, the J end lost 3 bases, and 5 bases lay between the germline ends. CDR1 is SEHNR and CDR2 is FQNEAQ in the germline V gene (reference sequence). The CDR3 totals 13 residues.